A selection of T cell receptor beta chains follows, all from one sample in a study of beta chain features in type 1 diabetes. Method: immunoSEQ multiplex PCR; TCRdb's copy keeps in-frame clones and lacks some. This repertoire shows 350,000 to 400,000 clones, more than 12% found once; its top ten account for around 0.02%. Sequencing was performed on naive CD4+ T cells from blood. These receptors were obtained from a woman between 18 and 29 years old in good health. The CDR3 runs from the conserved cysteine through the conserved F or W. D genes are given only for firm matches. Clone size is given for some rows only: seen once, a few or many times, or a class if the clone is expanded.

TRBD1,TRBJ2-3,few,TRBV10-3,CAIGQGTDTQYF,TGTGCCATCGGACAGGGCACAGATACGCAGTATTTT
TRBD1,TRBJ1-1,NA,TRBV30,CSGTAGMNTEAFF,TGTTCCGGGACAGCAGGCATGAACACTGAAGCTTTCTTT
NA,TRBJ2-1,few,TRBV27,CASRRQPSSYNEQFF,TGTGCCAGCAGACGACAGCCGAGCTCCTACAATGAGCAGTTCTTC
NA,TRBJ2-3,NA,TRBV5-4,CASSSQGTDTQYF,TGTGCCAGCAGCTCACAGGGCACAGATACGCAGTATTTT
NA,TRBJ2-1,NA,TRBV28,CASSFGGLGEQFF,TGTGCCAGCAGTTTTGGAGGGTTGGGTGAGCAGTTCTTC
TRBD1,TRBJ1-2,NA,TRBV11-2,CASRMTGDGYTF,TGTGCCAGCAGGATGACAGGGGATGGCTACACCTTC
NA,TRBJ2-7,NA,TRBV18,CASSPAGRYEQYF,TGTGCCAGCTCACCGGCAGGGCGCTACGAGCAGTACTTC
NA,TRBJ2-1,NA,TRBV6-4,CASLGQGTGEQFF,TGTGCCAGCCTCGGGCAGGGGACCGGTGAGCAGTTCTTC
TRBD1,TRBJ1-2,NA,TRBV30,CAWSSTQGADGYTF,TGTGCCTGGAGTTCGACACAGGGGGCTGATGGCTACACCTTC
NA,TRBJ2-7,few,TRBV2,CASSVLLGRYYEQYF,TGTGCCAGCAGTGTCCTCCTGGGCCGGTACTACGAGCAGTACTTC
NA,TRBJ2-7,NA,TRBV5-4,CASSLGGLSSYEQYF,TGTGCCAGCAGCTTGGGTGGGCTCAGCTCCTACGAGCAGTACTTC
NA,TRBJ2-7,few,TRBV15,CATSPRGSVSYEQYF,TGTGCCACCAGCCCGCGAGGTTCTGTTTCCTACGAGCAGTACTTC
TRBD2,TRBJ2-3,NA,TRBV2,CASSEASGRLGQYF,TGTGCCAGCAGTGAGGCTAGCGGGAGGTTGGGGCAGTATTTT